This record concerns one TCR beta chain sequence. Its target is not known. The CDR3 end falls 3 residues outside the read, so it is completed with the germline J gene. The sample belongs to a study of T cell clonality in common variable immunodeficiency. Study observations and caveats: Fewer deletions and N-nucleotide insertions were reportedly seen in common variable immunodeficiency TCR beta sequences.

Profiling relied on immunoSEQ multiplex PCR, and the TCRdb table lists in-frame clones only, not all of them. The table lists around 40,000 clones, no singletons, with approximately 5.6% in the top ten. Blood samples were heparinized, about 5 to 9 ml per donor. The CDR3 has 13 amino acids. The germline V gene encodes CDR1 SGHTA and CDR2 FQGNSA. Trimming shortened V by 5 bases and J by 5 bases, and 13 bases separated the two germline ends. V is TRBV7-2 and J is TRBJ2-7, with D maybe TRBD1 (5 bases). The source is a human donor with common variable immunodeficiency. Sequencing was carried out using peripheral blood mononuclear cells. CDR3 sequence reads: CASSLGAKNEQYF. Partial CDR3 DNA: TGTGCCAGCAGCCTTGGGGCGAAGAACGAG. The whole variable domain, remainder taken from reference TRBV7-2 and TRBJ2-7, is GAGVSQSPSNKVTEKGKDVELRCDPISGHTALYWYRQSLGQGLEFLIYFQGNSAPDKSGLPSDRFSAERTGGSVSTLTIQRTQQEDSAVYLCASSLGAKNEQYFGPGTRLTVT.